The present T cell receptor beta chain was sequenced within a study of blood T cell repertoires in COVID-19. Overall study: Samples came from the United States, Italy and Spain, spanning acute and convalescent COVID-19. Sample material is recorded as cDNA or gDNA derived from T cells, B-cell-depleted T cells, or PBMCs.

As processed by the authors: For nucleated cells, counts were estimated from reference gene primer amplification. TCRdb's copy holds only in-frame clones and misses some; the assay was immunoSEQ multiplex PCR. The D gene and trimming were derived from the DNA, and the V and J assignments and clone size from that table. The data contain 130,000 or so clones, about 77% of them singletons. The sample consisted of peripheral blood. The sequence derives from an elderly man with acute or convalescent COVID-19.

This CDR3 reads CARSLVETGAPWEQYF. The CDR3 DNA reads as TGTGCCAGAAGCTTGGTCGAGACAGGGGCCCCTTGGGAGCAGTACTTC. The rearrangement uses TRBV5-3 and TRBJ2-7, with TRBD1 matching over 8 bases. TRBV5-3 is filed as an ORF, its function uncertain. The CDR3 sequence is 16 residues long. Trimming cost V 0 bases and J 7 bases; bases outside gene matches: 12.